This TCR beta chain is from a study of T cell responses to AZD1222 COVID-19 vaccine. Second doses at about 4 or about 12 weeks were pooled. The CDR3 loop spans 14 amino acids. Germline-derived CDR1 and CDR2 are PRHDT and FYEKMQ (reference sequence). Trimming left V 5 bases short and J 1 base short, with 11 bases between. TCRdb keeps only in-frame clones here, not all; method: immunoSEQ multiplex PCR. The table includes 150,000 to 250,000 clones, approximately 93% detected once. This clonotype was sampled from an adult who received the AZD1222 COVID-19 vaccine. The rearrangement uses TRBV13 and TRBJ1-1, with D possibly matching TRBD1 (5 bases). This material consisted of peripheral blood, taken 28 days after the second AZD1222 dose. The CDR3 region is CASSRGRRNTEAFF. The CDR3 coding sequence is TGTGCCAGCAGCAGGGGACGGAGGAACACTGAAGCTTTCTTT.